The 7 T cell receptor beta chains given below trace back to one sample, sequenced in a study of spatial heterogeneity in lung cancer. Each CDR3 protein gets one entry after TCRdb re-called the 5' RACE reads with MiXCR. The profile shows about 92,000 distinct CDR3 sequences, roughly 12% of them singletons. Time point defined: sample taken at primary tumor resection. Whole RNA, which was extracted from tumor, nontumor lung tissue or frozen PBMC, was sequenced without any cell sorting. Sequencing was performed on PBMCs, taken at surgery. These receptor sequences come from a male donor with early-stage non-small cell lung cancer.

The J gene is TRBJ2-2, the V gene TRBV10-3, with D unclear. The V end was cut by 3 bases, the J end by 4 bases, with 0 bases between. The germline V gene encodes CDR1 ENHRY and CDR2 SYGVKD. The CDR3 spans 11 residues. The DNA for the CDR3 is TGTGCCATCAGTGACACCGGGGAGCTGTTTTTT. This gives the protein CAISDTGELFF.

This clonotype was seen at least ten times. The chain couples TRBV27 to TRBJ1-5; weak D call: TRBD1 (6 bases). The germline gives CDR1 MNHEY, CDR2 SMNVEV (reference sequence). This CDR3 is built from 15 residues. V gave up 4 bases and J gave up 5 bases, with 15 bases separating them. CDR3 in amino acids: CASSSKQGWYQPQHF. The CDR3 region has the DNA TGTGCCAGCAGTTCTAAACAGGGATGGTATCAGCCCCAGCATTTT.

The chain couples TRBV13 to TRBJ1-6, with D perhaps matching TRBD1 (5 bases). This CDR3 contains 14 residues. Trimming took off 4 bases at V and 7 bases at J, with 11 bases between the two ends. Per germline, CDR1 PRHDT and CDR2 FYEKMQ (reference sequence). CDR3: CASSSRDRNSPLHF. The CDR3 DNA is TGTGCCAGCAGCTCCAGGGATCGAAATTCACCCCTCCACTTT.

This clonotype was picked up a small number of times. J is TRBJ2-3 and V is TRBV20-1, with 7 positions matching TRBD2. In germline, CDR1 is DFQATT, CDR2 SNEGSKA (reference sequence). V dropped 5 bases and J dropped 2; count of bases not matched to a gene: 4. CDR3 size: 13 residues. The CDR3 bases are TGCAGTGCTCACGGGACTAACACAGATACGCAGTATTTT. Translation: CSAHGTNTDTQYF.

This clonotype was counted between two and nine times. This sequence joins TRBV20-1 and TRBJ2-7; either TRBD1 or TRBD2 may supply D (6 bases each). The germline gives CDR1 DFQATT, CDR2 SNEGSKA (reference sequence). With 6 bases removed from V and 0 bases from J, the gap between germline ends came to 15 bases. The CDR3 length is 14 residues. The CDR3 nucleotides read TGCAGTGCGGGTGGGCGGGACAACTCCTACGAGCAGTACTTC. It is translated as CSAGGRDNSYEQYF.

V and J are TRBV4-1 and TRBJ2-3; 8 nucleotides line up with TRBD2. The CDR3 is 19 residues long. Germline values: CDR1 MGHRA, CDR2 YSYEKL. The V gene end was trimmed by 4 bases and the J gene end by 2 bases; junction bases not matched to a gene: 17. DNA for the CDR3: TGCGCCAGCAGCCGGGGGGGAGCGGGGGACCTCATATCCACAGATACGCAGTATTTT. It yields the protein CASSRGGAGDLISTDTQYF.

This clonotype was seen more than once but under ten times. The rearrangement uses TRBV12-3 or TRBV12-4 and TRBJ2-3; TRBD2 aligns across 13 bases. V lost 3 bases and J lost 6; bases outside the gene matches: 9. This CDR3 is 17 amino acids long. CDR3 DNA sequence: TGTGCCAGCAGTTTGGGGACTAGCGGGGCCCCCGTTGATACGCAGTATTTT. Translation gives CASSLGTSGAPVDTQYF.